The source of this T cell receptor beta chain is a study of control samples from healthy donors and cancer patients. Sequencing used immunoSEQ multiplex PCR; TCRdb keeps in-frame clones, though not all of them. The table includes 390,000 or so clones, more than 80% detected once. Per the germline V gene, CDR1 is DFQATT and CDR2 is SNEGSKA (reference sequence). This CDR3 contains 12 residues. V was pared by 3 bases and J by 5 bases, with 10 bases between. This TCR came from a man between 40 and 49 years old with head and neck cancer. The gene calls are TRBV20-1 and TRBJ1-2; D remains ambiguous. Sequenced material: PBMCs. CDR3 nucleotide sequence: TGCAGTGCTAGTGAGGAAGGGTATGGCTACACCTTC. Protein product: CSASEEGYGYTF.